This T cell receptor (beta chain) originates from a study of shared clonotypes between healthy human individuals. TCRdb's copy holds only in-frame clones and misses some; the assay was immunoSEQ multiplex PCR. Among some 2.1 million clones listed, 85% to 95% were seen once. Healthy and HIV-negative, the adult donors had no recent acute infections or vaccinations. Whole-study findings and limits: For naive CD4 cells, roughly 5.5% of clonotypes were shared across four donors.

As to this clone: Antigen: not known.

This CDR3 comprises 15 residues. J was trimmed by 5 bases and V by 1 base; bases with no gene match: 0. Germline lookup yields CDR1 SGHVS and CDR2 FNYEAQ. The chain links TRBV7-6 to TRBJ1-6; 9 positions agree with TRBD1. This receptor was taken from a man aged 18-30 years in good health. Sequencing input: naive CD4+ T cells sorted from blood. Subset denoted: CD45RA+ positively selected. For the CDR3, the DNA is TGTGCCAGCAGCTTAGGGACAGGGGATAATTCACCCCTCCACTTT. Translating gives CASSLGTGDNSPLHF.